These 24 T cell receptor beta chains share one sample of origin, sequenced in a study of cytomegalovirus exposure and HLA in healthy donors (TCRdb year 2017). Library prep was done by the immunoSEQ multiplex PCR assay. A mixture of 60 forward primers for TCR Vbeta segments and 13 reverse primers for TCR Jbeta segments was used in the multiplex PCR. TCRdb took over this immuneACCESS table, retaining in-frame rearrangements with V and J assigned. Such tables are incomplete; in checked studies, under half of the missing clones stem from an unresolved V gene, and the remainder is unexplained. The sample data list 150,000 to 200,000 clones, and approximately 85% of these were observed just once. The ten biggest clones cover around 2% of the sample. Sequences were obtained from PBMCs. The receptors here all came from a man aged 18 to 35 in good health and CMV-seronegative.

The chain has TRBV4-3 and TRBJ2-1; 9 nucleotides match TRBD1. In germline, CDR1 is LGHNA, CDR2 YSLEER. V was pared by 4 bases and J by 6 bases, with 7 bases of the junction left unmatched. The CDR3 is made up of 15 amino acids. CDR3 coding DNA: TGCGCCAGCAGCCGACCCGGGACAGGGACCAATGAGCAGTTCTTC. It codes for CASSRPGTGTNEQFF.

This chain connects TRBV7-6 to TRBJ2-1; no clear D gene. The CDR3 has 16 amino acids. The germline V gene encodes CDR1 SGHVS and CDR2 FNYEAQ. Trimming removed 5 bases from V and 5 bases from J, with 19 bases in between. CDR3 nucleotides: TGTGCCAGCAGCCCCCTACCCCTCGCGGAAAACAATGAGCAGTTCTTC. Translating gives CASSPLPLAENNEQFF.

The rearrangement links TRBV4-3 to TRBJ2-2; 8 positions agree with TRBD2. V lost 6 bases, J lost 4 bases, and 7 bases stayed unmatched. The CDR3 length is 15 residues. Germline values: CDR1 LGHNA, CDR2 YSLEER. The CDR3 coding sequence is TGCGCCAGCAGTCGGGGGGGTCGGAGCACCGGGGAGCTGTTTTTT. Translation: CASSRGGRSTGELFF.

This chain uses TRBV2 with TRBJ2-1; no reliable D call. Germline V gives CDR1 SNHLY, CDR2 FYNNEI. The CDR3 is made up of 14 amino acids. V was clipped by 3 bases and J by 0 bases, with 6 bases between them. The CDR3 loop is CASSDRYSYNEQFF. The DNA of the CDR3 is TGTGCCAGCAGTGATCGGTACTCCTACAATGAGCAGTTCTTC. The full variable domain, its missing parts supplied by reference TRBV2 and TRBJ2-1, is EPEVTQTPSHQVTQMGQEVILRCVPISNHLYFYWYRQILGQKVEFLVSFYNNEISEKSEIFDDQFSVERPDGSNFTLKIRSTKLEDSAMYFCASSDRYSYNEQFFGPGTRLTVL.

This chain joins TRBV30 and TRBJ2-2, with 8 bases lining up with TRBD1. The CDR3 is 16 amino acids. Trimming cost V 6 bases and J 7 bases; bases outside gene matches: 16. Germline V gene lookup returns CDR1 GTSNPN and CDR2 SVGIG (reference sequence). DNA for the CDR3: TGTGCCTGCCGGACAGGGTGGAGTTCAGGGGACGGGGAGCTGTTTTTT. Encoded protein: CACRTGWSSGDGELFF.

CDR3 DNA: TGTGCCAGCAGTAGTCCGGGACAGCCTACAGATACGCAGTATTTT. It is translated as CASSSPGQPTDTQYF. The chain is built from TRBV6-6 and TRBJ2-3, with 7 bases identical to TRBD1. Germline CDR1 and CDR2: MNHNY and SVGAGI (reference sequence). Trimming cost V 5 bases and J 3 bases; bases outside gene matches: 8. The CDR3 runs to 15 residues.

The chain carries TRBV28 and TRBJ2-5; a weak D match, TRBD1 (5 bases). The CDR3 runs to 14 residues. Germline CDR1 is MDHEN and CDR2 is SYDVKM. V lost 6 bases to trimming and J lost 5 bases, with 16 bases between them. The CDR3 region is CASRTSQGTETQYF. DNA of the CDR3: TGTGCCAGCAGGACCAGCCAGGGTACGGAGACCCAGTACTTC. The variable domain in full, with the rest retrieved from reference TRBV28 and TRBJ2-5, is DVKVTQSSRYLVKRTGEKVFLECVQDMDHENMFWYRQDPGLGLRLIYFSYDVKMKEKGDIPEGYSVSREKKERFSLILESASTNQTSMYLCASRTSQGTETQYFGPGTRLLVL.

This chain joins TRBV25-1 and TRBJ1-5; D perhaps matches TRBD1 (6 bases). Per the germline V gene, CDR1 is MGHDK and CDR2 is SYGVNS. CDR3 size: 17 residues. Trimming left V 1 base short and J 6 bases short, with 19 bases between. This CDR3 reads CASSEFWEQGPSQPQHF. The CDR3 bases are TGTGCCAGCAGTGAATTCTGGGAACAGGGTCCGAGTCAGCCCCAGCATTTT.

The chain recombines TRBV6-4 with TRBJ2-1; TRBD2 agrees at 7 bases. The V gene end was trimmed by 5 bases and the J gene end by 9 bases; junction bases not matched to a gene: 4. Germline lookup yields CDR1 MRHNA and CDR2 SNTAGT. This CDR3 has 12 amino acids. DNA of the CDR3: TGTGCCAGCAGTCATGTAGCGGGTGAGCAGTTCTTC. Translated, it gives CASSHVAGEQFF.

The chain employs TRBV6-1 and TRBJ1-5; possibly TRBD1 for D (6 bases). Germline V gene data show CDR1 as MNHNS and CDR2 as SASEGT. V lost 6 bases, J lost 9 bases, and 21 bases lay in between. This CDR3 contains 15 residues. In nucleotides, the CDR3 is TGTGCCAGCAGCCCACAAACAGGGCCTGGGGGGCCCCAGCATTTT. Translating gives CASSPQTGPGGPQHF.

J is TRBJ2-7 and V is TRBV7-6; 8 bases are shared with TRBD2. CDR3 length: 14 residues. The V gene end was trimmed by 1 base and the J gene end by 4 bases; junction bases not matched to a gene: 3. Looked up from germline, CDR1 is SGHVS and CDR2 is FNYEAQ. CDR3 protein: CASSLGAGAYEQYF. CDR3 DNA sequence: TGTGCCAGCAGCTTAGGAGCGGGGGCGTACGAGCAGTACTTC.

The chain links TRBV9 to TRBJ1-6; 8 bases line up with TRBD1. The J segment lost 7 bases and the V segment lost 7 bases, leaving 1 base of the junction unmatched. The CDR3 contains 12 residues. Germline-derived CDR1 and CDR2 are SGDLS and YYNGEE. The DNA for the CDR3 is TGTGCCAGCCGACAGGGGAATTCACCCCTCCACTTT. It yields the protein CASRQGNSPLHF.

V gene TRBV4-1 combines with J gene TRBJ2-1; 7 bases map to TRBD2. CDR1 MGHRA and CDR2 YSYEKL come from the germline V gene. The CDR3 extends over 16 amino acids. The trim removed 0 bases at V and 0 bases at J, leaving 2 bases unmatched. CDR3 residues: CASSQEPGGSYNEQFF. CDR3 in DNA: TGCGCCAGCAGCCAAGAGCCGGGGGGCTCCTACAATGAGCAGTTCTTC.

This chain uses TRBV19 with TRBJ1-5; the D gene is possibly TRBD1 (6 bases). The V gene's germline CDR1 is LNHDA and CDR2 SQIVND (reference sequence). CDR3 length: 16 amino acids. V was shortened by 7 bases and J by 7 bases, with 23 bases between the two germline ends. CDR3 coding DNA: TGTGCCAGTACTCTTGACCCCGGGGGGCGAGGGCAGCCCCAGCATTTT. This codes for CASTLDPGGRGQPQHF.

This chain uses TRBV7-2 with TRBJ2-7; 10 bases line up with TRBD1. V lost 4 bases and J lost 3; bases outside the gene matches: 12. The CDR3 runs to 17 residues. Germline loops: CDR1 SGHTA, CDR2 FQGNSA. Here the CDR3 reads CASSWKTGGDGIYEQYF. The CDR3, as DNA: TGTGCCAGCAGCTGGAAGACAGGGGGCGACGGAATCTACGAGCAGTACTTC.

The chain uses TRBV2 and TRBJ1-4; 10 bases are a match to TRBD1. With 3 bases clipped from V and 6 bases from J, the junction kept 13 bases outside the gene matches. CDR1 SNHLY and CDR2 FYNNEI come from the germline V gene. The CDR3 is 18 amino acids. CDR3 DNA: TGTGCCAGCAGTGAGCCCCGGGACAGGGGAAGCCGGTATGAAAAACTGTTTTTT. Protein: CASSEPRDRGSRYEKLFF. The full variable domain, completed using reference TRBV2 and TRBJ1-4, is EPEVTQTPSHQVTQMGQEVILRCVPISNHLYFYWYRQILGQKVEFLVSFYNNEISEKSEIFDDQFSVERPDGSNFTLKIRSTKLEDSAMYFCASSEPRDRGSRYEKLFFGSGTQLSVL.

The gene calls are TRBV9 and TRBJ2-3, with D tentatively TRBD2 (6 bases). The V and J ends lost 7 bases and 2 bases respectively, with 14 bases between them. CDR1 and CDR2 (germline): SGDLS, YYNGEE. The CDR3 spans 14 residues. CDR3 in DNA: TGTGCCAGCCTGCGGGGCCTCAACACAGATACGCAGTATTTT. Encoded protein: CASLRGLNTDTQYF.

Written as DNA, the CDR3 is TGTGCCAGCAGCTTACGGTTCACAGATACGCAGTATTTT. Amino acids: CASSLRFTDTQYF. The chain carries TRBV14 and TRBJ2-3; D is undetermined. The CDR3 is 13 residues long. With 5 bases removed from V and 2 bases from J, the gap between germline ends came to 8 bases. Per the germline V gene, CDR1 is SGHDN and CDR2 is FVKESK.

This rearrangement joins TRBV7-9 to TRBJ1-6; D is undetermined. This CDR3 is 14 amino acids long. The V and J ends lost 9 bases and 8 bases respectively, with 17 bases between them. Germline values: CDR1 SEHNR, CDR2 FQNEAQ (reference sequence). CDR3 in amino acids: CASRTRNGDSPLHF. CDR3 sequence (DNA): TGTGCCAGTCGAACTAGGAACGGGGATTCACCCCTCCACTTT. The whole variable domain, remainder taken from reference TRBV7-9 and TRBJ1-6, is DTGVSQNPRHKITKRGQNVTFRCDPISEHNRLYWYRQTLGQGPEFLTYFQNEAQLEKSRLLSDRFSAERPKGSFSTLEIQRTEQGDSAMYLCASRTRNGDSPLHFGNGTRLTVT.

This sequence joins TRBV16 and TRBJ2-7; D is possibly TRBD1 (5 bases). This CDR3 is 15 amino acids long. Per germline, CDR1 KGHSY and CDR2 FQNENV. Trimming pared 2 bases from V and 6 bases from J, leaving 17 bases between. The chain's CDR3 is CASSQNIQGYGEQYF. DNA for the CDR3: TGTGCCAGCAGCCAAAATATTCAGGGATATGGCGAGCAGTACTTC. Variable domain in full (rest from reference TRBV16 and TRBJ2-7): GEEVAQTPKHLVRGEGQKAKLYCAPIKGHSYVFWYQQVLKNEFKFLISFQNENVFDETGMPKERFSAKCLPNSPCSLEIQATKLEDSAVYFCASSQNIQGYGEQYFGPGTRLTVT.

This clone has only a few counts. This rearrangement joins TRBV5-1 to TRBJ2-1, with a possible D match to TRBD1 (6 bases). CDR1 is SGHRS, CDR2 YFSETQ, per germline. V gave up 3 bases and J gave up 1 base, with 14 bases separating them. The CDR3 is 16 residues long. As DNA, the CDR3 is TGCGCCAGCAGCTCAGCAGGACAGATATCCTACAATGAGCAGTTCTTC. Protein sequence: CASSSAGQISYNEQFF.

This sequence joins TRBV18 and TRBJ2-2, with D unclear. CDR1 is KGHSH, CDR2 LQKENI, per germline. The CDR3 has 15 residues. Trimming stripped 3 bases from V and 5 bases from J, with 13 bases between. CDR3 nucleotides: TGTGCCAGCTCACCTCGAAACTACGATACCGGGGAGCTGTTTTTT. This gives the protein CASSPRNYDTGELFF.

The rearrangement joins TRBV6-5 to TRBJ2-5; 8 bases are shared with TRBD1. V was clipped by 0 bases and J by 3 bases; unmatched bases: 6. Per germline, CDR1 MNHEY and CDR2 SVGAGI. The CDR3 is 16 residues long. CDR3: CASSYSMTGAKETQYF. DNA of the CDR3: TGTGCCAGCAGTTACTCGATGACAGGGGCAAAAGAGACCCAGTACTTC.

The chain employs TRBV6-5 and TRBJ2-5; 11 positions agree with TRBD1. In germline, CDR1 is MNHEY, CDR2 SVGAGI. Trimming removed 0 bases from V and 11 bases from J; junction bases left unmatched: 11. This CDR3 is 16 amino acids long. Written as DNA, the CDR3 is TGTGCCAGCAGTTACTCTGAGGACAGGGGGCTAGGAGAGCAGTACTTC. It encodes CASSYSEDRGLGEQYF.